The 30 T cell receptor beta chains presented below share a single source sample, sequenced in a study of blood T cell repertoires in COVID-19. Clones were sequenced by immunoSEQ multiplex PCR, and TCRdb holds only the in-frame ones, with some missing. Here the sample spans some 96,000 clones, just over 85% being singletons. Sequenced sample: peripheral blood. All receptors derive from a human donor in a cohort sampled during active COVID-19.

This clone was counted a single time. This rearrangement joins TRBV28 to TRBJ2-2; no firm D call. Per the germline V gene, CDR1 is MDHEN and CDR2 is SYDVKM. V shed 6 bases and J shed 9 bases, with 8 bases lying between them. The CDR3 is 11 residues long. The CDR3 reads CASSPLRELFF. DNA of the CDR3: TGTGCCAGCAGCCCTCTAAGGGAGCTGTTTTTT.

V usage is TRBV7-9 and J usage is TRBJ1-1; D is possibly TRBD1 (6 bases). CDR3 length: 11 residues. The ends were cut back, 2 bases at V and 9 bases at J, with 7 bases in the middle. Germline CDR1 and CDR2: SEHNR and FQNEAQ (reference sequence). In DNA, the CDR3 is TGTGCCAGCAGCTTACAGGGGAAAGCTTTCTTT. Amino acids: CASSLQGKAFF. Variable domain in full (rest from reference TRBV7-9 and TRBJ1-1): DTGVSQNPRHKITKRGQNVTFRCDPISEHNRLYWYRQTLGQGPEFLTYFQNEAQLEKSRLLSDRFSAERPKGSFSTLEIQRTEQGDSAMYLCASSLQGKAFFGQGTRLTVV.

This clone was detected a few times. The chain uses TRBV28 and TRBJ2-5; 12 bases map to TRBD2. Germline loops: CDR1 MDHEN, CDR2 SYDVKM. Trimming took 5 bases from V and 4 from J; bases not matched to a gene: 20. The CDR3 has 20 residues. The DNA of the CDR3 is TGTGCCAGCAGTCCTAAGGGGGGGATTACGACTAGCGGGAGAAGAGAGACCCAGTACTTC. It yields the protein CASSPKGGITTSGRRETQYF.

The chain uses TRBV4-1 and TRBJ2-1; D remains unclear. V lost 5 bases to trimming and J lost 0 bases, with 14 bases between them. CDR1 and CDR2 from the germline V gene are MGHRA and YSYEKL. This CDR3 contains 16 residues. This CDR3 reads CASSVYPSGSYNEQFF. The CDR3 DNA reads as TGCGCCAGCAGCGTCTACCCCTCCGGCTCCTACAATGAGCAGTTCTTC.

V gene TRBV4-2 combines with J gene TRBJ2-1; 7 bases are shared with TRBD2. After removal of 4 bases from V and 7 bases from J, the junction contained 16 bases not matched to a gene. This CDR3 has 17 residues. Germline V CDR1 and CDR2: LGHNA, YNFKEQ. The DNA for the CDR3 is TGTGCCAGCAGCCCGTACAATGCAGGACTAGTTGGGAATGAGCAGTTCTTC. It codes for CASSPYNAGLVGNEQFF.

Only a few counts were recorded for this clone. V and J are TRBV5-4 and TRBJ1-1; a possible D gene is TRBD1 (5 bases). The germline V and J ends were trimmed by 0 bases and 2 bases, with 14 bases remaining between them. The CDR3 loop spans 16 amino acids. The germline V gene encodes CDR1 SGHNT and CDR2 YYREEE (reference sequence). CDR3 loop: CASSLDVKGHNTEAFF. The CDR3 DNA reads TGTGCCAGCAGCTTGGACGTAAAGGGGCATAACACTGAAGCTTTCTTT. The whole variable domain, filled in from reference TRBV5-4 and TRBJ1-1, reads ETGVTQSPTHLIKTRGQQVTLRCSSQSGHNTVSWYQQALGQGPQFIFQYYREEENGRGNFPPRFSGLQFPNYSSELNVNALELDDSALYLCASSLDVKGHNTEAFFGQGTRLTVV.

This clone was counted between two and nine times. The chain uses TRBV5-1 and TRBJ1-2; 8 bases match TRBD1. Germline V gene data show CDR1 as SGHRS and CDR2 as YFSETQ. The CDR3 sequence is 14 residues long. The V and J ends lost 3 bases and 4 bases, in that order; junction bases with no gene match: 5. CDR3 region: CASSSGQDIYGYTF. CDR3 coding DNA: TGCGCCAGCAGCTCGGGACAGGACATCTATGGCTACACCTTC.

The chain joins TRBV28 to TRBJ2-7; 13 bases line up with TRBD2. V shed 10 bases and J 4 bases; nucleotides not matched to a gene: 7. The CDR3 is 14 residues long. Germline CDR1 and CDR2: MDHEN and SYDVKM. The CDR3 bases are TGTGCCACTACAACTAGCGGGAGGGGGTACGAGCAGTACTTC. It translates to CATTTSGRGYEQYF.

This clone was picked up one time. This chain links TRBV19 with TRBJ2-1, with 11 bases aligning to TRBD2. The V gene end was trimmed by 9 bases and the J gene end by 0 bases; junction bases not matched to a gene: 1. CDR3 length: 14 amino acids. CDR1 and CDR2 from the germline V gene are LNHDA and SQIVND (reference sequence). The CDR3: CASTSGSSYNEQFF. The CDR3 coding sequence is TGTGCCAGCACTAGCGGGAGCTCCTACAATGAGCAGTTCTTC.

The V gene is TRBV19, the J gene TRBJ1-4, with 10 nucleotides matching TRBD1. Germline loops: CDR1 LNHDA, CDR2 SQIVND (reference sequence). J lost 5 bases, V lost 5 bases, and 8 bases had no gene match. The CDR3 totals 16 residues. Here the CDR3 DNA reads TGTGCCAGTAGTCGACTCCCGGGACAGGGGAATGAAAAACTGTTTTTT. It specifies CASSRLPGQGNEKLFF.

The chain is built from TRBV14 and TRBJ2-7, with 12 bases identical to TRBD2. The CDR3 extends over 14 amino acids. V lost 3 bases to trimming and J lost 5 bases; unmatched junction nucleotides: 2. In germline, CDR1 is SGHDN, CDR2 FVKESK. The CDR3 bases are TGTGCCAGCAGCCACCGGACTAGCGGGAACGAGCAGTACTTC. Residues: CASSHRTSGNEQYF. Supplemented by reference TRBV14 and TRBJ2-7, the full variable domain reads EAGVTQFPSHSVIEKGQTVTLRCDPISGHDNLYWYRRVMGKEIKFLLHFVKESKQDESGMPNNRFLAERTGGTYSTLKVQPAELEDSGVYFCASSHRTSGNEQYFGPGTRLTVT.

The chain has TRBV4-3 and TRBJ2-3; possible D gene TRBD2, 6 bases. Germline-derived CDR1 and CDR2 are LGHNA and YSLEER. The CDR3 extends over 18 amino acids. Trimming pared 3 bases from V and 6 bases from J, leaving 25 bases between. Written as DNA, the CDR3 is TGCGCCAGCAGCCAGAGCCTCCAGCAGGCCGGGACTGGGGATACGCAGTATTTT. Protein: CASSQSLQQAGTGDTQYF.

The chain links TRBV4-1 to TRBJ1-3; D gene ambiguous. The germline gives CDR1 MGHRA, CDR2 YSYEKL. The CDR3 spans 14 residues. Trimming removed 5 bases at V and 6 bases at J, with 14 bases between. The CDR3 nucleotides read TGCGCCAGCAGCACTACAAGATATGAAAACACCATATATTTT. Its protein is CASSTTRYENTIYF.

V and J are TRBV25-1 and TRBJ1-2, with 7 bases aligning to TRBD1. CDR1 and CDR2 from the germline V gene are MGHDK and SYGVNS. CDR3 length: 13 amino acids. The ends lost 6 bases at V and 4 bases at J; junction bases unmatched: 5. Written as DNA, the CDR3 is TGTGCCAGCAGAGGGACAGCCACCTATGGCTACACCTTC. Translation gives CASRGTATYGYTF.

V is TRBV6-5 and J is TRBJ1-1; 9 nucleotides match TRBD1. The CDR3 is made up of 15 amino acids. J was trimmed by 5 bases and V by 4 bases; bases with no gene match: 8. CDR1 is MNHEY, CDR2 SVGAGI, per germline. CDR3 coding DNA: TGTGCCAGCAGTTTACAGGGGGCGAAGGGGACTGAAGCTTTCTTT. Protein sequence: CASSLQGAKGTEAFF.

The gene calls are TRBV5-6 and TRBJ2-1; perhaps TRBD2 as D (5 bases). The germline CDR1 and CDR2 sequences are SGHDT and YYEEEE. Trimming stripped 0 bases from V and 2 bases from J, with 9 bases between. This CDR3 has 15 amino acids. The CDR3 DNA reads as TGTGCCAGCAGCTTGGGCCCTAGCCCCTACAATGAGCAGTTCTTC. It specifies CASSLGPSPYNEQFF.

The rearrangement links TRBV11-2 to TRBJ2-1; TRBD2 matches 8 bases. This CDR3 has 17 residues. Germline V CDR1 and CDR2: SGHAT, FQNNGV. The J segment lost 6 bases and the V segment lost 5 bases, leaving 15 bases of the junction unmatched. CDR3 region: CASSSLWGGRFPNEQFF. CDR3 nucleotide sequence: TGTGCCAGCAGCAGTCTCTGGGGCGGGAGGTTTCCCAATGAGCAGTTCTTC.

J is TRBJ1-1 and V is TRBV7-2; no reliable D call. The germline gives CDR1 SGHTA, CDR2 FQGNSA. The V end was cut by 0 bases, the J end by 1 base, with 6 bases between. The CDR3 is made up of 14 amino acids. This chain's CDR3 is CASSLAYRNTEAFF. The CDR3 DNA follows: TGTGCCAGCAGCTTAGCTTACAGGAACACTGAAGCTTTCTTT.

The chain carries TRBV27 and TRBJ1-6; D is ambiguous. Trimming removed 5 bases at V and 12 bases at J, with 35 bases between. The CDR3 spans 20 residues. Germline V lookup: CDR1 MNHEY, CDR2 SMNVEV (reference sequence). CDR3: CASSGPGLERRTVTRIPLHF. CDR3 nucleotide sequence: TGTGCCAGCAGTGGCCCGGGGTTAGAGAGAAGAACCGTAACCCGGATACCCCTCCACTTT.

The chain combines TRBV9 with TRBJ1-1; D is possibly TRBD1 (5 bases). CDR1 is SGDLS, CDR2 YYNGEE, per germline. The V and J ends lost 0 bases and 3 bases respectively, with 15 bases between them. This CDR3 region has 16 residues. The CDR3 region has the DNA TGTGCCAGCAGCGTAGGCAGTAGGGGATTGGACACTGAAGCTTTCTTT. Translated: CASSVGSRGLDTEAFF.

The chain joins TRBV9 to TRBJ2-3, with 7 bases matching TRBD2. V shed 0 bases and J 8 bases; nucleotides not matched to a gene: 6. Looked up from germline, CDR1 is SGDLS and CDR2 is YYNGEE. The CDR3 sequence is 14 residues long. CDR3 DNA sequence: TGTGCCAGCAGCGTAGCTTTCAGGGAGGGTACGCAGTATTTT. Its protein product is CASSVAFREGTQYF.

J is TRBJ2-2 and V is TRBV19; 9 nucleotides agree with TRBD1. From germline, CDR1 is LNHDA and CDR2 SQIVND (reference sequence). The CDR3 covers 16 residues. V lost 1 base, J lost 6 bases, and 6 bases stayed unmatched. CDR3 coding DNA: TGTGCCAGTAGTATAGTCTCGGGACAGGGTCCCGGGGAGCTGTTTTTT. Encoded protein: CASSIVSGQGPGELFF.

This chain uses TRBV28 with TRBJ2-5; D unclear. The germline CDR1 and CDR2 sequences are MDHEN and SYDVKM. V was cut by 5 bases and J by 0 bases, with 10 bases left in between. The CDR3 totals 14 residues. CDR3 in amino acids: CASSKRRNQETQYF. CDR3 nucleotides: TGTGCCAGCAGTAAGAGGCGGAACCAAGAGACCCAGTACTTC.

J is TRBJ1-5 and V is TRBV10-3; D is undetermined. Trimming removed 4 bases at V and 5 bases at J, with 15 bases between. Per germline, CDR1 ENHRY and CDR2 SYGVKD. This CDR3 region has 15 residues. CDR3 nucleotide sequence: TGTGCCATCAGTGGGGCAGCAAATGCAGATCAGCCCCAGCATTTT. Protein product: CAISGAANADQPQHF.

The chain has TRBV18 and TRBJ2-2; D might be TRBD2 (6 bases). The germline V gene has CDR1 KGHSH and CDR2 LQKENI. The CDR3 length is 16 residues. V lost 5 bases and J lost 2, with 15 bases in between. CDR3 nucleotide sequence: TGTGCCAGCTCAATGGTCTCGGGGGTTAACACCGGGGAGCTGTTTTTT. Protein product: CASSMVSGVNTGELFF.

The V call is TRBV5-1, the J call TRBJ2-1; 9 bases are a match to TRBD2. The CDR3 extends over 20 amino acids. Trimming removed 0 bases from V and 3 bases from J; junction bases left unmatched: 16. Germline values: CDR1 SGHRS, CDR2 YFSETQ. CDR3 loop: CASSLEFWPSGAIFYNEQFF. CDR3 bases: TGCGCCAGCAGCTTGGAATTCTGGCCTAGCGGGGCTATATTCTACAATGAGCAGTTCTTC.

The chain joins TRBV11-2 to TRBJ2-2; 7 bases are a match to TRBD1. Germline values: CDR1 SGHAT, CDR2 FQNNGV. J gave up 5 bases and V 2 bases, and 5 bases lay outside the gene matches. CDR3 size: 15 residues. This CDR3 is CASSLNSRGTGELFF. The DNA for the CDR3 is TGTGCCAGCAGCTTAAATAGCAGGGGGACCGGGGAGCTGTTTTTT.

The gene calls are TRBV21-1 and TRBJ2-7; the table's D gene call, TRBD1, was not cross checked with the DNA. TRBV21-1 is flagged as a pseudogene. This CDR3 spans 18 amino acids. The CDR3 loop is CASSSRDRETLNTYEQYF. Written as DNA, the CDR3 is TGTGCCAGCAGCAGCCGAGACAGGGAGACTTTGAATACCTACGAGCAGTACTTC.

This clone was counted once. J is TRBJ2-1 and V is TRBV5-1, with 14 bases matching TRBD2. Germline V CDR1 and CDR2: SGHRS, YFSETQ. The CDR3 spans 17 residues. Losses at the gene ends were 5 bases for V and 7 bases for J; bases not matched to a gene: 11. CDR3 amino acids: CASRTPPGLAGANEQFF. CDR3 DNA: TGCGCCAGCAGAACTCCACCGGGACTAGCGGGAGCAAATGAGCAGTTCTTC.

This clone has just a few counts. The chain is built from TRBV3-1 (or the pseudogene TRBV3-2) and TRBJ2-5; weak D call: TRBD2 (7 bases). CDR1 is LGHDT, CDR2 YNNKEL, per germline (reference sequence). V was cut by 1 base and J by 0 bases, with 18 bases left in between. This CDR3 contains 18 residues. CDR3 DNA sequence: TGTGCCAGCAGCCAAGCCTCCAAGCGGGGACACTACCAAGAGACCCAGTACTTC. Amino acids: CASSQASKRGHYQETQYF.